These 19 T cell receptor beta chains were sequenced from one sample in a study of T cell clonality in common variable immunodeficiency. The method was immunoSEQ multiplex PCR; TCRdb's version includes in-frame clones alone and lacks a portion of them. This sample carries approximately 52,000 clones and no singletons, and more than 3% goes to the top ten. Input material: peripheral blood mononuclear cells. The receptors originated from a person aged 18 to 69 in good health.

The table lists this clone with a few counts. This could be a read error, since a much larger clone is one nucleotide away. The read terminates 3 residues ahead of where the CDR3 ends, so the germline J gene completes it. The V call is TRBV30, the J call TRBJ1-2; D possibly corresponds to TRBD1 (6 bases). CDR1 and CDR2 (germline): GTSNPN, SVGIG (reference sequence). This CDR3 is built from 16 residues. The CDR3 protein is CAWSAGLAVGGETYTF. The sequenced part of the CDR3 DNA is TGTGCCTGGAGTGCGGGACTAGCGGTAGGGGGAGAGACC.

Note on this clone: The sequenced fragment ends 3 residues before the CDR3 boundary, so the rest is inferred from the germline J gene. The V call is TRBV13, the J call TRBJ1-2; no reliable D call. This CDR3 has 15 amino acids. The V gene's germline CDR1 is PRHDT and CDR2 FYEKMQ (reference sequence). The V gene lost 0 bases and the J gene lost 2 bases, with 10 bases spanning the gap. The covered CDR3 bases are TGTGCCAGCAGCTTAGGAAAGGCAACCAACTATGGC. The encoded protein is CASSLGKATNYG. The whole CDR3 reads CASSLGKATNYGYTF.

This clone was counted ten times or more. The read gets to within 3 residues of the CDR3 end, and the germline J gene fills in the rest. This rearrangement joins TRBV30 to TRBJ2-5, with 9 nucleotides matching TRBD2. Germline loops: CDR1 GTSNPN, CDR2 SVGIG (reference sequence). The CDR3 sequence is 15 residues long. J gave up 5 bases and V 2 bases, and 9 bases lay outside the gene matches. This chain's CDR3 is CAWSRPSGIRETQYF. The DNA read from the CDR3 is TGTGCCTGGAGTCGACCTAGCGGGATTAGGGAGACC.

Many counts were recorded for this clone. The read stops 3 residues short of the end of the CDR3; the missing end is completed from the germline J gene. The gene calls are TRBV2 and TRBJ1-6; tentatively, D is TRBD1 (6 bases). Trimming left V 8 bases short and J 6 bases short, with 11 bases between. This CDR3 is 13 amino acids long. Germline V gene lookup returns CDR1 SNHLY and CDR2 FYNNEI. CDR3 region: CASRSRGNSPLHF. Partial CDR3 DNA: TGTGCCAGCCGGAGCAGGGGTAATTCACCC.

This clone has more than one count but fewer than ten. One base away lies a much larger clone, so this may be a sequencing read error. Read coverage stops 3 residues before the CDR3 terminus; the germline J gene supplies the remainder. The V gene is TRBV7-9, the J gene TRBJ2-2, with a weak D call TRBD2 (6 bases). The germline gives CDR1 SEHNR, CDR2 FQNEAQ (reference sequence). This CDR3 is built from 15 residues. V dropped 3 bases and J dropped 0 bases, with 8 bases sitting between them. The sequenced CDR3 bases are TGTGCCAGCAGCTTGTGGGGGGCGAACACCGGGGAG. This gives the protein CASSLWGANTGE. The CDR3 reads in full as CASSLWGANTGELFF.

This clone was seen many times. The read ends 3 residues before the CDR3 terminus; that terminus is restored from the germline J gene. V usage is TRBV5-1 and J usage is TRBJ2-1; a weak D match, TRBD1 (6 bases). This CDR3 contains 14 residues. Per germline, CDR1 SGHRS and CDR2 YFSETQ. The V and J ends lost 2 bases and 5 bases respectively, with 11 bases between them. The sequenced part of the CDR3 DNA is TGCGCCAGCAGCTTACGACAGGTAGACAATGAG. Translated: CASSLRQVDNE. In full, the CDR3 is CASSLRQVDNEQFF. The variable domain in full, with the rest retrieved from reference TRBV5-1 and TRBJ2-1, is KAGVTQTPRYLIKTRGQQVTLSCSPISGHRSVSWYQQTPGQGLQFLFEYFSETQRNKGNFPGRFSGRQFSNSRSEMNVSTLELGDSALYLCASSLRQVDNEQFFGPGTRLTVL.

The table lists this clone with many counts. This CDR3 reads CSGGTGVEETQYF. The CDR3 bases that were read are TGCAGTGGTGGGACAGGGGTGGAGGAGACG. The J gene is TRBJ2-3, the V gene TRBV20-1, with 10 bases lining up with TRBD1. The read ends 3 residues early relative to the CDR3; the germline J gene fills the gap. The germline V gene encodes CDR1 DFQATT and CDR2 SNEGSKA (reference sequence). The CDR3 is made up of 13 amino acids.

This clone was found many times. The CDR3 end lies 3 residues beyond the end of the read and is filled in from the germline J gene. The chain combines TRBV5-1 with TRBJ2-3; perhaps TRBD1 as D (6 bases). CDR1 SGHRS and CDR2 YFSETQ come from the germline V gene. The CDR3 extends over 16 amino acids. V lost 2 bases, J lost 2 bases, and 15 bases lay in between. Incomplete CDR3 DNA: TGCGCCAGCAGCTTCGACGGGACACCCCACACAGATACG. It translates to CASSFDGTPHTDT. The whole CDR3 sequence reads CASSFDGTPHTDTQYF. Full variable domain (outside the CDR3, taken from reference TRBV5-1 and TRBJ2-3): KAGVTQTPRYLIKTRGQQVTLSCSPISGHRSVSWYQQTPGQGLQFLFEYFSETQRNKGNFPGRFSGRQFSNSRSEMNVSTLELGDSALYLCASSFDGTPHTDTQYFGPGTRLTVL.

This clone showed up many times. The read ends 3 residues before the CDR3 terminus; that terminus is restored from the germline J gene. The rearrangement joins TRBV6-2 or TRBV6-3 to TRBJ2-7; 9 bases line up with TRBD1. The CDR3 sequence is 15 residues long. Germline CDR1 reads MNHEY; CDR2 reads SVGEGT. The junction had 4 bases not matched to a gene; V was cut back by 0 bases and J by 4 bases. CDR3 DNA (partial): TGTGCCAGCAGTTACTCTGACAGGGGGATTTACGAG. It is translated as CASSYSDRGIYE. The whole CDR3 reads CASSYSDRGIYEQYF.

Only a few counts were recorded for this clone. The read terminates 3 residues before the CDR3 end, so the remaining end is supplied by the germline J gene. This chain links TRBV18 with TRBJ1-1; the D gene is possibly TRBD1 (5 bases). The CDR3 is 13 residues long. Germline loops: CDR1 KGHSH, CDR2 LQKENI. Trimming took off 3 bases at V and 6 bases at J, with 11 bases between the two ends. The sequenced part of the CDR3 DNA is TGTGCCAGCTCACCGGGAAGGGGCCCTGAA. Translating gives CASSPGRGPE. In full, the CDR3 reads CASSPGRGPEAFF.

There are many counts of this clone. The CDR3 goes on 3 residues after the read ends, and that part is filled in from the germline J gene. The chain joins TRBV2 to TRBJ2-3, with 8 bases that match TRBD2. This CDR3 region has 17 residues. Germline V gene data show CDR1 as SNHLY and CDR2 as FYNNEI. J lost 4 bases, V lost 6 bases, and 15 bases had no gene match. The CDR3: CASSITIQRESSDTQYF. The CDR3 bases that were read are TGTGCCAGCAGCATAACCATCCAGCGGGAGTCGTCAGATACG.

CDR3 DNA (partial): TGTGCCAGCTCACCGAATTACGACAGGGGGATCGGACTTTATAGCAATCAGCCG. The encoded protein is CASSPNYDRGIGLYSNQP. The entire CDR3 is CASSPNYDRGIGLYSNQPQYF. The rearrangement uses TRBV18 and TRBJ2-3; 9 positions agree with TRBD1. The sequence runs out 3 residues before the end of the CDR3; the remainder is reconstructed from the germline J gene. Germline CDR1 reads KGHSH; CDR2 reads LQKENI. CDR3 size: 21 residues.

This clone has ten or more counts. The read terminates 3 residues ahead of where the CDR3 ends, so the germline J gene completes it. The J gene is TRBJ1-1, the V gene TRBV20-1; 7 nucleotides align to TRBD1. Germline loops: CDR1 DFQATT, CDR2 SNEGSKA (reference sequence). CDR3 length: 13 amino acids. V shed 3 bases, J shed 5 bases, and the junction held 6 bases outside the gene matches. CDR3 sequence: CSASKTGWTEAFF. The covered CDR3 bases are TGCAGTGCTAGTAAGACAGGGTGGACTGAA.

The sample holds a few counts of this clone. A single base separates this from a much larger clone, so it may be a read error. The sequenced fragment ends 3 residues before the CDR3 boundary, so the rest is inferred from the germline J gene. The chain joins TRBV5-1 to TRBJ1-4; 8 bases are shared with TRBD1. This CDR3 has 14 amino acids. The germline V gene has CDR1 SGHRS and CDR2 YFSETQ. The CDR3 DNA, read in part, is TGCGCCAGCAGCCTGGACAGGGAAGTCTCACCA. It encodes CASSLDREVSP. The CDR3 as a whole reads CASSLDREVSPLFF.

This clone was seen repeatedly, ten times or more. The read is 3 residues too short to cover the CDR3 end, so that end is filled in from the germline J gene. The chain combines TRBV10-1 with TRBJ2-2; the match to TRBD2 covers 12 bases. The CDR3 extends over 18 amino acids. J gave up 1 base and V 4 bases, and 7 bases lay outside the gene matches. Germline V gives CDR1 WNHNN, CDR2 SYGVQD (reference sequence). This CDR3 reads CASSGGPTSGGNTGELFF. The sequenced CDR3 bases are TGCGCCAGCAGTGGGGGACCGACTAGCGGGGGGAACACCGGGGAG.

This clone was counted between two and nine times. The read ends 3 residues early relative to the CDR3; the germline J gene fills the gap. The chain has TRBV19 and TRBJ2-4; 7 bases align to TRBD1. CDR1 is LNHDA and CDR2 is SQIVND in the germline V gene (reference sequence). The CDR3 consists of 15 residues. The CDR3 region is CASSIAGTDTYGQYF. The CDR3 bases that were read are TGTGCCAGTAGTATAGCTGGGACAGACACCTATGGT.

CDR3 in amino acids: CASSPRRILTDTQYF. The sequenced part of the CDR3 DNA is TGTGCCAGCAGCCCCCGACGAATCCTCACAGATACC. The V call is TRBV13, the J call TRBJ2-5; D remains unclear. The DNA ends 3 residues before the CDR3 does, and the rest of the CDR3 is filled in from the germline J gene. From germline, CDR1 is PRHDT and CDR2 FYEKMQ (reference sequence). The CDR3 covers 15 residues.

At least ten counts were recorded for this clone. The sequenced CDR3 bases are TGTGCCAGCAGTTACTCGGAATGGGCGGGAGGGATCTACGAG. Amino acids: CASSYSEWAGGIYE. The complete CDR3 sequence is CASSYSEWAGGIYEQYF. V is TRBV6-2 or TRBV6-3 and J is TRBJ2-7, with 9 bases matching TRBD2. From the germline J gene comes the end of the CDR3, since the read stops 3 residues before it. The V gene end was trimmed by 0 bases and the J gene end by 3 bases; junction bases not matched to a gene: 9. There are 17 residues in the CDR3. The germline CDR1 and CDR2 sequences are MNHEY and SVGEGT.

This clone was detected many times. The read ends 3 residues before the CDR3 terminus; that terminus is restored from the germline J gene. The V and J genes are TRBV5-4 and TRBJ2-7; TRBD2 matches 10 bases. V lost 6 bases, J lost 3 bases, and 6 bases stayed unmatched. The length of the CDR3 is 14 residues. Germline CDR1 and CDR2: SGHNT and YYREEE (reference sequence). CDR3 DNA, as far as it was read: TGTGCCAGCAACCCTAGCGGGAGAGGCTACGAG. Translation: CASNPSGRGYE. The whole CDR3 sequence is CASNPSGRGYEQYF.